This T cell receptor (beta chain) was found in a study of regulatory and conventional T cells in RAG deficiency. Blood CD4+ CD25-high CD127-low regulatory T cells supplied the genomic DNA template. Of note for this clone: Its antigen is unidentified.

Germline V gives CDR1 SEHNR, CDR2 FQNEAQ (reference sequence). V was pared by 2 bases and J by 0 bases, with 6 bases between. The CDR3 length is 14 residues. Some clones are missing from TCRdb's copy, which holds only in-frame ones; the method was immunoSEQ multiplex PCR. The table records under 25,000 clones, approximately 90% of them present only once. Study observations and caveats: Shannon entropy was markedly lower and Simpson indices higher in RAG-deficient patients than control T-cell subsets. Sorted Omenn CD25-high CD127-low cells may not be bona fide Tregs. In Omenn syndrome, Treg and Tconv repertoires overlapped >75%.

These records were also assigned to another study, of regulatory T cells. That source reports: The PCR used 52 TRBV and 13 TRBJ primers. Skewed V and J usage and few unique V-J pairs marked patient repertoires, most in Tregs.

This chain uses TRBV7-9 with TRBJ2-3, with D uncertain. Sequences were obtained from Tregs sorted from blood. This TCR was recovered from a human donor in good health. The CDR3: CASSLFRSTDTQYF. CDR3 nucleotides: TGTGCCAGCAGCTTATTCCGGAGCACAGATACGCAGTATTTT. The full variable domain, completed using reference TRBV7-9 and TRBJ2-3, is DTGVSQNPRHKITKRGQNVTFRCDPISEHNRLYWYRQTLGQGPEFLTYFQNEAQLEKSRLLSDRFSAERPKGSFSTLEIQRTEQGDSAMYLCASSLFRSTDTQYFGPGTRLTVL.